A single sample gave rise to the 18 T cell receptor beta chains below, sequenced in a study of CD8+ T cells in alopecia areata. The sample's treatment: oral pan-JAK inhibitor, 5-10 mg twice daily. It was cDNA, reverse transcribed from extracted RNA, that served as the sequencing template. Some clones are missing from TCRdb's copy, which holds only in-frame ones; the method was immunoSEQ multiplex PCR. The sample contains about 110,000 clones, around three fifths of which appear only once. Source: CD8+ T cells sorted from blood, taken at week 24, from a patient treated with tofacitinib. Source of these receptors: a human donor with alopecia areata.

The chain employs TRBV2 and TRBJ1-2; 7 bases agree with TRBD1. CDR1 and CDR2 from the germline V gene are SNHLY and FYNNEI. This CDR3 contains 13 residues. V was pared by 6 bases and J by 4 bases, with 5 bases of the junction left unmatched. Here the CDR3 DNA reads TGTGCCAGCAGGGGTACAGGGGTCTATGGCTACACCTTC. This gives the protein CASRGTGVYGYTF. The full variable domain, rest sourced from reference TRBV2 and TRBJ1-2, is EPEVTQTPSHQVTQMGQEVILRCVPISNHLYFYWYRQILGQKVEFLVSFYNNEISEKSEIFDDQFSVERPDGSNFTLKIRSTKLEDSAMYFCASRGTGVYGYTFGSGTRLTVV.

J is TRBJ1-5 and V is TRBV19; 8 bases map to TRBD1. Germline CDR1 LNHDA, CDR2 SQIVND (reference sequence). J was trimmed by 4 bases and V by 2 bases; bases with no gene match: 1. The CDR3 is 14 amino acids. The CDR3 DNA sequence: TGTGCCAGTAGTATAAGACAGGGGAATCAGCCCCAGCATTTT. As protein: CASSIRQGNQPQHF.

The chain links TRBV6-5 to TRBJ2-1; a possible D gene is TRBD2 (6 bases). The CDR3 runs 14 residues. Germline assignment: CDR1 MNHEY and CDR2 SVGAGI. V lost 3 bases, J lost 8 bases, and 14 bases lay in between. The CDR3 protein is CASSYSTSTDEQFF. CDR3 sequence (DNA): TGTGCCAGCAGTTATTCAACTAGCACGGATGAGCAGTTCTTC.

CDR3 coding DNA: TGTGCCAGCAGCTTGGCGGGGGCGGGATGGAACAATGAGCAGTTCTTC. Protein: CASSLAGAGWNNEQFF. The chain joins TRBV5-6 to TRBJ2-1, with D perhaps given as TRBD1 or TRBD2 (6 bases each). The CDR3 loop spans 16 amino acids. Between the trimmed V and J ends, which lost 0 bases and 5 bases, there was a span of 15 bases. Per the germline V gene, CDR1 is SGHDT and CDR2 is YYEEEE.

The CDR3 coding sequence is TGTGCCAGCAGCCCAATAGGGGGGAATGAGCAGTTCTTC. Translation: CASSPIGGNEQFF. The rearrangement joins TRBV7-3 to TRBJ2-1; perhaps D is TRBD1 or TRBD2 (6 bases each). Germline-derived CDR1 and CDR2 are SGHTA and FQGTGA. Trimming pared 5 bases from V and 7 bases from J, leaving 12 bases between. The CDR3 sequence is 13 residues long.

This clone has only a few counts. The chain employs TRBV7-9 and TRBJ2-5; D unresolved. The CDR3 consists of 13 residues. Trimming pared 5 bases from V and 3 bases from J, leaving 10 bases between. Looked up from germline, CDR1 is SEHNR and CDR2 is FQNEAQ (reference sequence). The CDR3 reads CASSPRGEETQYF. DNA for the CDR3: TGTGCCAGCAGCCCCCGTGGGGAAGAGACCCAGTACTTC.

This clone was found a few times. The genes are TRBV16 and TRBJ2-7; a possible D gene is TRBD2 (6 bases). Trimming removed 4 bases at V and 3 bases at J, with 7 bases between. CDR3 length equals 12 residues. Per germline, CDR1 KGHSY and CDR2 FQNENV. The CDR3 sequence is CASSPGGYEQYF. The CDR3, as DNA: TGTGCCAGCAGCCCCGGGGGCTACGAGCAGTACTTC.

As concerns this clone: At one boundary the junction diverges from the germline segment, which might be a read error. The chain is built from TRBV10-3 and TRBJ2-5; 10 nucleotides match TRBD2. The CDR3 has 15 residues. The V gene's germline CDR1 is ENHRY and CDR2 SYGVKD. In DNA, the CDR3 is TGTGCCAGCAGTACCCTAGCGGGGGAGGCAGAGACCCAGTACTTC. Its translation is CASSTLAGEAETQYF.

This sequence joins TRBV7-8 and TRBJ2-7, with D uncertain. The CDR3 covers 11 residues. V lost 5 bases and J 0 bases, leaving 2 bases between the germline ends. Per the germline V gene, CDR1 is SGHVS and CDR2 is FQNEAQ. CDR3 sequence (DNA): TGTGCCAGCAGCCCCTCCTACGAGCAGTACTTC. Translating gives CASSPSYEQYF.

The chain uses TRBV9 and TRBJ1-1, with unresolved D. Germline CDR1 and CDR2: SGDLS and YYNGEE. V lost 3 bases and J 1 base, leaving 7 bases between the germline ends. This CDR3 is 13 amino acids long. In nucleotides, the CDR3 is TGTGCCAGCAGCGGGTCAGAGAACACTGAAGCTTTCTTT. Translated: CASSGSENTEAFF.

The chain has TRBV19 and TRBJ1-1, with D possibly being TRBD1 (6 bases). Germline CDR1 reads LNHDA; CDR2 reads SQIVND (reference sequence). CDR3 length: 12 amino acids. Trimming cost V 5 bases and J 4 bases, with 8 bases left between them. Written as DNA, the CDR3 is TGTGCCAGTAGTCAGGGGTCCACTGAAGCTTTCTTT. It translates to CASSQGSTEAFF.

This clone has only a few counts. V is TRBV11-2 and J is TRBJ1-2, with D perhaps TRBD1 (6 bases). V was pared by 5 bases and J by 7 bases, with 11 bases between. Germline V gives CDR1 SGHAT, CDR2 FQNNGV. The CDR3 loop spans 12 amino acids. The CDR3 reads CASSRRGAGYTF. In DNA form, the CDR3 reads TGTGCCAGCAGCCGCCGGGGGGCTGGCTACACCTTC. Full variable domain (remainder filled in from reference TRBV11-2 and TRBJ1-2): EAGVAQSPRYKIIEKRQSVAFWCNPISGHATLYWYQQILGQGPKLLIQFQNNGVVDDSQLPKDRFSAERLKGVDSTLKIQPAKLEDSAVYLCASSRRGAGYTFGSGTRLTVV.

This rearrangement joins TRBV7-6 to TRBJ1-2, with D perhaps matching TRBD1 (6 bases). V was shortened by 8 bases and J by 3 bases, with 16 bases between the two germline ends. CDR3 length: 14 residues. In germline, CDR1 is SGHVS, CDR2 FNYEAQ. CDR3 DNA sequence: TGTGCCAGCGGCCCAGGGGAGGGTTACTATGGCTACACCTTC. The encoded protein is CASGPGEGYYGYTF.

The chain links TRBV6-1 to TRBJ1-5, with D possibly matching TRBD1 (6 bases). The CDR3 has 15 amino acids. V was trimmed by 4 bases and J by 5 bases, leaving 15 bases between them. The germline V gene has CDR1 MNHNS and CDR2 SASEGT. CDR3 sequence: CASSVWEAGDQPQHF. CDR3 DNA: TGTGCCAGCAGTGTCTGGGAGGCAGGGGATCAGCCCCAGCATTTT.

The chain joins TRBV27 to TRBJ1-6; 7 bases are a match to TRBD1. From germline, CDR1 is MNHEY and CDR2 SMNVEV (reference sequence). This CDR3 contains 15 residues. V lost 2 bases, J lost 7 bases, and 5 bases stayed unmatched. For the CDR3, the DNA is TGTGCCAGCAGTTTAAGGGGGCCGGAAAATTCACCCCTCCACTTT. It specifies CASSLRGPENSPLHF.

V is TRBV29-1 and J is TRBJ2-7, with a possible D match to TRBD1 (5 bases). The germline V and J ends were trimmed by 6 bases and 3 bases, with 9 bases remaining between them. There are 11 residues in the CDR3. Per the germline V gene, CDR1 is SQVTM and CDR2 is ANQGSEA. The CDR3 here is CSVQGNYEQYF. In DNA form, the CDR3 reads TGCAGCGTCCAGGGAAACTACGAGCAGTACTTC.

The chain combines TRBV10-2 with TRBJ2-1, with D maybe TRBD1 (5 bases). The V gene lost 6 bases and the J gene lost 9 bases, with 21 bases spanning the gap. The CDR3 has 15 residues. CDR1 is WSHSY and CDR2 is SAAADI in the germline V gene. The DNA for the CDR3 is TGCGCCAGCAGGATCGAACAGGCTTTTTCTGTTGAGCAGTTCTTC. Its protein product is CASRIEQAFSVEQFF.

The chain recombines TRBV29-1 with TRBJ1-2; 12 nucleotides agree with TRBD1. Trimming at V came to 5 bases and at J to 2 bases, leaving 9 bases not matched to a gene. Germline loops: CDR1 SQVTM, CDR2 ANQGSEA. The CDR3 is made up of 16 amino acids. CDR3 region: CSVYVGQGARNYGYTF. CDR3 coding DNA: TGCAGCGTTTACGTGGGACAGGGGGCGAGAAACTATGGCTACACCTTC.